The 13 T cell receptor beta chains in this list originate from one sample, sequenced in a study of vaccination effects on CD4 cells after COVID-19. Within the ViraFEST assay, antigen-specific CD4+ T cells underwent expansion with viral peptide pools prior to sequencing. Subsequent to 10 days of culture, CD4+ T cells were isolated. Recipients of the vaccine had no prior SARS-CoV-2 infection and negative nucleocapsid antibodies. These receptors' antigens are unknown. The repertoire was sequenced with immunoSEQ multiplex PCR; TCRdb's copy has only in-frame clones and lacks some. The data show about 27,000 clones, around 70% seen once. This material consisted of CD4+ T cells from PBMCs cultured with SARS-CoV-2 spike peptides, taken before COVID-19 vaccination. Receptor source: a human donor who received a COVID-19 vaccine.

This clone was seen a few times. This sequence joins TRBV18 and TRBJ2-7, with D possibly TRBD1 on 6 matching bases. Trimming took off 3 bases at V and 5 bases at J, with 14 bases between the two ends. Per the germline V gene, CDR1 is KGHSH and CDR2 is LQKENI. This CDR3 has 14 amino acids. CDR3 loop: CASSPRSEGDEQYF. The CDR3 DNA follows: TGTGCCAGCTCACCGAGGAGCGAGGGGGACGAGCAGTACTTC.

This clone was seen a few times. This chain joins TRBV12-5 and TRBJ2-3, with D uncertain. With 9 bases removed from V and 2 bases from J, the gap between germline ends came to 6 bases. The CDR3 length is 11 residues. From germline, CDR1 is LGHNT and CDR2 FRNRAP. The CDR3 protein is CASQATDTQYF. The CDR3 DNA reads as TGTGCTAGCCAAGCCACAGATACGCAGTATTTT.

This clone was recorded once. CDR3 sequence (DNA): TGTGCCAGCAGCGTCGGGACGGTGGGGACGGGGGAGACCCAGTACTTC. Translating it yields CASSVGTVGTGETQYF. The V call is TRBV9, the J call TRBJ2-5; the D gene could be TRBD1 or TRBD2 (5 bases each). Germline CDR1 and CDR2: SGDLS and YYNGEE. This CDR3 contains 16 residues. Trimming cost V 2 bases and J 5 bases, with 19 bases left between them.

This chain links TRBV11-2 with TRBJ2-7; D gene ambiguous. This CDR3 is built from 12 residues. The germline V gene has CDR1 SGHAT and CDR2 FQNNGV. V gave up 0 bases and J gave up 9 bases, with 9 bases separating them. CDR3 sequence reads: CASSLEVFGQYF. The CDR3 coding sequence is TGTGCCAGCAGCTTAGAAGTCTTCGGGCAGTACTTC.

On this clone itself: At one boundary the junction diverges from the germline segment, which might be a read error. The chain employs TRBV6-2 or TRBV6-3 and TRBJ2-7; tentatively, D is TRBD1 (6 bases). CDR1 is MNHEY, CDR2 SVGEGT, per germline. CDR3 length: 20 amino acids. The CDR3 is CASNYSTTTSGRGRSYEQYF. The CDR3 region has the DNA TGTGCCAGCAATTACTCTACTACGACAAGTGGCAGGGGCCGATCCTACGAGCAGTACTTC.

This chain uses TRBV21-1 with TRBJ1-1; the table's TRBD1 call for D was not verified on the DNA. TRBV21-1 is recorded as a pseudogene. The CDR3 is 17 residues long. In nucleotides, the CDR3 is TGTGCCAGCAGCAAAATATTCAGGGGAAGGGAGAACACTGAAGCTTTCTTT. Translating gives CASSKIFRGRENTEAFF.

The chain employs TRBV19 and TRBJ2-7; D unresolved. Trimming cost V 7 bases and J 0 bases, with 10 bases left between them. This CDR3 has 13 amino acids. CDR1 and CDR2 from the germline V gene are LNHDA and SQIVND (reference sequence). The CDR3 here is CASTNGDSYEQYF. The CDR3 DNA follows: TGTGCCAGTACGAACGGCGACTCCTACGAGCAGTACTTC.

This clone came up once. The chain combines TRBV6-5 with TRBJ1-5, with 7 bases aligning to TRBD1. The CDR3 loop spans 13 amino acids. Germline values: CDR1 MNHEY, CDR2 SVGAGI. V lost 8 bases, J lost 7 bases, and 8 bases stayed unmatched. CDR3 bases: TGTGCCAGCGGGACAGTGTGGGACCAGCCCCAGCATTTT. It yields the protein CASGTVWDQPQHF.

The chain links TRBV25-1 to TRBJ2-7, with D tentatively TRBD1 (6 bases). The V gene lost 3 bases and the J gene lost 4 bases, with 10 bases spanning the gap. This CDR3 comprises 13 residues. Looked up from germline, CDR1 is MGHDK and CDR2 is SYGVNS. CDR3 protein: CASSDTGSYEQYF. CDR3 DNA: TGTGCCAGCAGTGACACAGGGAGTTACGAGCAGTACTTC.

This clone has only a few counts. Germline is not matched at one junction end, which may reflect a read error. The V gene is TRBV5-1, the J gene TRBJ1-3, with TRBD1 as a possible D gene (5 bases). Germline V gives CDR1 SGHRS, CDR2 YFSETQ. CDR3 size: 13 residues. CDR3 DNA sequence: TGCGCCAGCAGCTTGGAATCAGGGAGAATTCGGGATTTT. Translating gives CASSLESGRIRDF. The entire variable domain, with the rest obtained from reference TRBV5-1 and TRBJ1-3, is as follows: KAGVTQTPRYLIKTRGQQVTLSCSPISGHRSVSWYQQTPGQGLQFLFEYFSETQRNKGNFPGRFSGRQFSNSRSEMNVSTLELGDSALYLCASSLESGRIRDFGEGSWLTVV.

The CDR3 loop is CASSLDQGAAETQYF. For the CDR3, the DNA is TGTGCCAGCAGCTTGGATCAGGGGGCGGCAGAGACCCAGTACTTC. V usage is TRBV5-4 and J usage is TRBJ2-5; 8 bases align to TRBD1. The CDR3 extends over 15 amino acids. The junction had 5 bases not matched to a gene; V was cut back by 0 bases and J by 4 bases. The germline CDR1 and CDR2 sequences are SGHNT and YYREEE (reference sequence).

CDR3 sequence (DNA): TGCAGTGCGAGTATGGGACAGGGGGATTACGAGCAGTACTTC. Translation gives CSASMGQGDYEQYF. V gene TRBV20-1 combines with J gene TRBJ2-7; 11 bases align to TRBD1. This CDR3 is built from 14 residues. Germline assignment: CDR1 DFQATT and CDR2 SNEGSKA (reference sequence). V gave up 6 bases and J gave up 4 bases; unmatched junction bases: 8.

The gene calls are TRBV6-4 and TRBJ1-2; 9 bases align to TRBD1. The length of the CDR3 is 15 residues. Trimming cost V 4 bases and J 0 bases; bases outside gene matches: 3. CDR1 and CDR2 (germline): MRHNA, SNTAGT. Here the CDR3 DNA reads TGTGCCAGCAGTGGCACAGGGGGCCCTAACTATGGCTACACCTTC. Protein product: CASSGTGGPNYGYTF.